Shown below are 14 T cell receptor beta chains from a single sample sequenced in a study of T cell repertoires in cytomegalovirus infection. Their target antigens are unknown. Each CDR3 protein is one row after TCRdb ran MiXCR on the reads. Found here are fewer than 1,000,000 distinct CDR3 sequences, 30% to 40% of them singletons; the top ten hold about an eighth. Sequencing was performed on cultured CD8+ T cells from PBMCs, taken from culture after CMV antigen stimulation. The receptors derive from a human donor in good health (CMV status not recorded). Some clones in this sample may be carry-over from other donors' samples.

The chain recombines TRBV20-1 with TRBJ2-3; 12 positions agree with TRBD2. V was pared by 5 bases and J by 1 base, with 4 bases of the junction left unmatched. The CDR3 totals 15 residues. Germline V gene data show CDR1 as DFQATT and CDR2 as SNEGSKA (reference sequence). CDR3 in amino acids: CSASRTSGGTDTQYF. The CDR3 DNA reads as TGCAGTGCTTCCCGGACTAGCGGGGGCACAGATACGCAGTATTTT.

This clonotype was seen a handful of times. The CDR3 spells CASSEGGAPAYNEQFF. CDR3 DNA: TGTGCCAGCAGTGAGGGCGGGGCCCCGGCCTACAATGAGCAGTTCTTC. The V and J genes are TRBV6-1 and TRBJ2-1, with TRBD2 as a possible D gene (6 bases). CDR1 and CDR2 (germline): MNHNS, SASEGT. Trimming left V 3 bases short and J 2 bases short, with 14 bases between. There are 16 residues in the CDR3.

In its sample, this clonotype was seen many times. The genes are TRBV7-2 and TRBJ2-2; 9 bases are a match to TRBD1. The CDR3 covers 16 residues. V was pared by 5 bases and J by 3 bases, with 7 bases of the junction left unmatched. Germline-derived CDR1 and CDR2 are SGHTA and FQGNSA. CDR3 DNA: TGTGCCAGCAGCCCTGGACAGGGGCGAGACACCGGGGAGCTGTTTTTT. Residues: CASSPGQGRDTGELFF.

This clonotype was observed a few times. The chain carries TRBV6-1 and TRBJ2-3; no reliable D call. Trimming removed 6 bases from V and 5 bases from J, with 12 bases in between. Germline V gene lookup returns CDR1 MNHNS and CDR2 SASEGT. The CDR3 sequence is 13 residues long. CDR3 sequence: CASSSLEVDTQYF. The CDR3 coding sequence is TGTGCCAGCAGCTCCCTTGAGGTAGATACGCAGTATTTT.

Only a few counts were recorded for this clonotype. The genes are TRBV5-8 and TRBJ1-1; TRBD1 matches 10 bases. The germline CDR1 and CDR2 sequences are SGHTS and YDEGEE. J lost 4 bases, V lost 3 bases, and 9 bases had no gene match. The CDR3 is 16 amino acids. The CDR3 nucleotides read TGTGCCAGCAGCTCCCGGGACAGGGGAGGTTTCACTGAAGCTTTCTTT. Its translation: CASSSRDRGGFTEAFF.

This clonotype was seen a few times. The chain carries TRBV7-9 and TRBJ1-1; D unclear. The CDR3 consists of 13 residues. Germline V gives CDR1 SEHNR, CDR2 FQNEAQ (reference sequence). Trimming removed 5 bases from V and 7 bases from J, with 14 bases in between. CDR3 loop: CASSLGPRVEAFF. CDR3 sequence (DNA): TGTGCCAGCAGCCTTGGGCCTCGGGTTGAAGCTTTCTTT.

The chain joins TRBV11-3 to TRBJ2-3; 7 nucleotides align to TRBD1. V lost 0 bases to trimming and J lost 2 bases; unmatched junction nucleotides: 8. CDR3 size: 17 residues. Germline V gene sequence: CDR1 SGHNT, CDR2 YENEEA. The CDR3 DNA reads as TGTGCCAGCAGCTTAGAGGAGAAGGGGGCAATCACAGATACGCAGTATTTT. This gives the protein CASSLEEKGAITDTQYF.

This clonotype was counted a few times. The V and J genes are TRBV27 and TRBJ1-5; no clear D. The CDR3 consists of 15 residues. The germline V gene has CDR1 MNHEY and CDR2 SMNVEV (reference sequence). Trimming left V 3 bases short and J 0 bases short, with 9 bases between. The CDR3 bases are TGTGCCAGCAGTTTCCTTGCAGATAGCAATCAGCCCCAGCATTTT. Translated: CASSFLADSNQPQHF.

The sample holds a few counts of this clonotype. In DNA form, the CDR3 reads TGTGCTAGTGTGCGCGGGGGGTCGAATGAGCAGTTCTTC. It yields the protein CASVRGGSNEQFF. The V and J genes are TRBV12-5 and TRBJ2-1; 8 bases map to TRBD2. The CDR3 is 13 amino acids. The ends lost 7 bases at V and 7 bases at J; junction bases unmatched: 6. Germline CDR1 reads LGHNT; CDR2 reads FRNRAP.

The chain uses TRBV2 and TRBJ2-3; 9 bases agree with TRBD1. V trimming: 5 bases; J trimming: 4 bases; junction bases outside the gene matches: 7. The germline V gene has CDR1 SNHLY and CDR2 FYNNEI. The CDR3 sequence is 15 residues long. The CDR3 spells CASSPRQGGADTQYF. For the CDR3, the DNA is TGTGCCAGCAGTCCAAGACAGGGGGGGGCAGATACGCAGTATTTT.

This rearrangement joins TRBV27 to TRBJ1-1; unclear D gene. The germline CDR1 and CDR2 sequences are MNHEY and SMNVEV (reference sequence). This CDR3 comprises 13 residues. V shed 5 bases and J shed 7 bases, with 14 bases lying between them. CDR3 DNA: TGTGCCAGCAGTACACCAGGACGGCGTGAAGCTTTCTTT. Its translation: CASSTPGRREAFF.

Here the CDR3 DNA reads TGTGCCAGCAGCCAAGCCGGGCCGCCGGACGAGCAGTACGTC. Amino acid sequence: CASSQAGPPDEQYV. This chain uses TRBV4-2 with TRBJ2-7; no firm D call. Germline V CDR1 and CDR2: LGHNA, YNFKEQ. V was clipped by 1 base and J by 5 bases, with 12 bases between them. The CDR3 covers 14 residues.

This clonotype was seen only a few times. The V call is TRBV12-3 or TRBV12-4, the J call TRBJ2-3; TRBD1 might be the D (6 bases). This CDR3 region has 19 residues. V was trimmed by 5 bases and J by 0 bases, leaving 24 bases between them. The CDR3 spells CASSPGQRQIDYSTDTQYF. The DNA for the CDR3 is TGTGCCAGCAGTCCCGGACAGAGACAAATTGATTATAGCACAGATACGCAGTATTTT.

As to this clonotype: One junction end disagrees with the germline gene, perhaps due to a read error. V and J are TRBV27 and TRBJ2-3, with 8 bases fitting TRBD2. The CDR3 covers 13 residues. Germline CDR1 MNHEY, CDR2 SMNVEV (reference sequence). CDR3 amino acids: CTSTPGGADTQYF. The CDR3 DNA is TGTACCAGCACCCCGGGGGGGGCAGATACGCAGTATTTT.